This is a list of T cell receptor beta chains from one sample in a study of blood T cells in healthy people across ages. TCRdb re-derived calls from the 5' RACE reads in MiXCR, one entry per CDR3 protein. The repertoire holds hundreds of thousands of distinct CDR3 sequences, with roughly 50% as singletons. Sequencing was performed on blood. Receptors were obtained from a man aged 80 or over in good health. Both conserved end residues are part of each CDR3. The D gene is left open where the match is weak. The size entry is marked missing in some rows and otherwise reads once, few, many or a size class.

TRBD1,TRBJ2-3,TRBV14,15,-,CASSLLGQGIDTQYF
-,TRBJ2-5,TRBV18,12,-,CASSSSVETQYF
-,TRBJ1-2,TRBV29-1,12,-,CSVDSPRDGYTF
-,TRBJ2-3,TRBV21-1,18,-,CASTNKKGLAGIHRYAYF
-,TRBJ2-1,TRBV5-1,13,-,CASSPIAPNEQFF
TRBD2,TRBJ2-7,TRBV12-3/TRBV12-4,15,-,CASSLSTSGTYGQYF
-,-,TRBV3-1,14,-,CASSPGHGGDEQYF
-,TRBJ2-7,TRBV10-3,14,-,CAISGRDGSGEQYF
TRBD1,TRBJ2-3,TRBV27,15,-,CASSFTGAWTDTQYF
-,TRBJ2-3,TRBV27,14,-,CASSPPGPNRYAYF
-,TRBJ2-3,TRBV9,14,-,CASSVVAPPDTQYF
-,TRBJ2-1,TRBV29-1,12,once,CSVKKGGDEQFF
TRBD2,TRBJ2-1,TRBV27,16,many,CASSLLGGSIYNEQFF
TRBD1,TRBJ2-7,TRBV25-1,12,many,CASDRGPYEQYF
-,TRBJ1-1,TRBV10-3,13,-,CAISEGERTEAFF
-,TRBJ1-2,TRBV30,11,few,CACPGVYGYTF
-,TRBJ1-1,TRBV14,15,once,CASSPRVSENTEAFF
-,TRBJ2-7,TRBV5-1,14,-,CASSLQAHSYEQYF
-,TRBJ2-1,TRBV2,13,-,CASLGEGSPPRFF
TRBD1,TRBJ1-6,TRBV7-2,14,few,CASSSTGANSPLHF
-,TRBJ1-1,TRBV25-1,11,once,CASSDYREAFF
-,TRBJ2-3,TRBV28,13,-,CIRAGPSTDTQYF
TRBD2,TRBJ2-1,TRBV2,15,few,CASNRGLAKYNEQFF
-,TRBJ2-7,TRBV20-1,14,-,CSARTARIPYEQYF
TRBD2,TRBJ2-1,TRBV6-1,17,-,CASSPQPGLAGYNEQFF
TRBD2,TRBJ2-3,TRBV29-1,17,few,CSVPLRPLSGRTDTQYF
TRBD2,TRBJ2-1,TRBV5-1,15,-,CASSLARMGGNEQFF
-,TRBJ1-1,TRBV9,13,-,CASRAKSGTEAFF
-,TRBJ2-1,TRBV29-1,16,few,CSAFDSGISSYNEQFF
-,TRBJ1-6,TRBV27,17,-,CASSLSVVKGTPSPLHF
TRBD2,TRBJ2-1,TRBV9,17,-,CASSEGVSGSRSNEQFF
TRBD1,TRBJ1-2,TRBV18,16,-,CASSPGTGATNYGYTF
-,TRBJ2-7,TRBV20-1,13,-,CSAPPATGYEQYF
TRBD1,TRBJ1-5,TRBV24-1,16,-,CATSDNRQGLIQPQHF
TRBD1,TRBJ2-7,TRBV5-1,14,few,CASARTGGDYEQYF
TRBD2,TRBJ2-1,TRBV11-3,14,-,CASSLGGSGREQFF
-,TRBJ2-7,TRBV28,12,-,CASSLAENEQYF
TRBD2,TRBJ2-4,TRBV29-1,12,-,CSAVAGDNEQYF
-,TRBJ2-4,TRBV5-5,15,once,CASIPYQEGGNIQYF
TRBD1,TRBJ2-7,TRBV12-3/TRBV12-4,15,-,CASSLWVRGQDEQYF
-,TRBJ2-7,TRBV21-1,15,few,CASSPGAEGSDEQYF
-,TRBJ1-2,TRBV6-5,17,-,CASSYSWRAWVNYGYTF